These 32 T cell receptor beta chains share one sample of origin, sequenced in a study of cytomegalovirus exposure and HLA in healthy donors. The PCR made use of 60 Vbeta and 13 Jbeta primers. Method: immunoSEQ multiplex PCR; TCRdb's copy keeps in-frame clones and lacks some. The repertoire consists of around 180,000 clones, with approximately 80% occurring once and the leading ten covering 0.95% to 1.5%. The sample consisted of PBMCs. Receptor source: a girl aged 2 to 9 in good health and CMV-seropositive.

The gene calls are TRBV19 and TRBJ1-2; 10 bases agree with TRBD1. Losses at the gene ends were 7 bases for V and 7 bases for J; bases not matched to a gene: 18. Germline lookup yields CDR1 LNHDA and CDR2 SQIVND (reference sequence). This CDR3 contains 17 residues. The CDR3, as DNA: TGTGCCAGTACCTATTTCGTCGGGACAGGGGTTGTGGCTGGCTACACCTTC. As protein: CASTYFVGTGVVAGYTF.

This chain uses TRBV30 with TRBJ2-7; D is unclear. V was clipped by 4 bases and J by 3 bases, with 7 bases between them. Germline values: CDR1 GTSNPN, CDR2 SVGIG (reference sequence). The CDR3 covers 11 residues. CDR3 protein: CAWNAGYEQYF. DNA of the CDR3: TGTGCCTGGAATGCCGGCTACGAGCAGTACTTC.

As regards this clone: Distinct nucleotide sequences in the sample also encode this CDR3. The chain joins TRBV5-1 to TRBJ2-7; D is undetermined. V was shortened by 0 bases and J by 3 bases, with 7 bases between the two germline ends. The V gene's germline CDR1 is SGHRS and CDR2 YFSETQ. The CDR3 consists of 13 residues. The CDR3 region has the DNA TGCGCCAGCAGCTTGGGCACTTTCTACGAGCAGTACTTC. Amino acid sequence: CASSLGTFYEQYF.

A single count supports this clone. J is TRBJ2-2 and V is TRBV6-5, with TRBD2 matching over 10 bases. This CDR3 region has 14 residues. CDR1 is MNHEY and CDR2 is SVGAGI in the germline V gene. V lost 7 bases, J lost 7 bases, and 6 bases stayed unmatched. DNA for the CDR3: TGTGCCAGCATGTCTAGCGGGAGCATCGGGGAGCTGTTTTTT. Encoded protein: CASMSSGSIGELFF.

This clone was counted only a few times. The CDR3, as DNA: TGTGCCAGCAGTGAGCGGAATTACGAGCAGTACTTC. Translated: CASSERNYEQYF. The rearrangement uses TRBV6-1 and TRBJ2-7; unclear D gene. Germline-derived CDR1 and CDR2 are MNHNS and SASEGT. CDR3 length equals 12 residues. V lost 3 bases to trimming and J lost 4 bases, with 7 bases between them.

This chain uses TRBV2 with TRBJ1-4; unclear D gene. The V end was cut by 6 bases, the J end by 10 bases, with 18 bases between. The CDR3 is 14 residues long. Germline-derived CDR1 and CDR2 are SNHLY and FYNNEI. In nucleotides, the CDR3 is TGTGCCAGCAGCGGCGAGGGATATTATATAAAACTGTTTTTT. It codes for CASSGEGYYIKLFF.

The genes are TRBV7-9 and TRBJ2-7, with 7 bases lining up with TRBD1. The CDR3 has 18 amino acids. With 6 bases clipped from V and 0 bases from J, the junction kept 17 bases outside the gene matches. Germline assignment: CDR1 SEHNR and CDR2 FQNEAQ (reference sequence). In DNA, the CDR3 is TGTGCCAGCAGTTCCACAGCCCCTACCGGGACAGTCTCCTACGAGCAGTACTTC. It is translated as CASSSTAPTGTVSYEQYF. The full variable domain, in which reference TRBV7-9 and TRBJ2-7 provide the parts outside the CDR3, is DTGVSQNPRHKITKRGQNVTFRCDPISEHNRLYWYRQTLGQGPEFLTYFQNEAQLEKSRLLSDRFSAERPKGSFSTLEIQRTEQGDSAMYLCASSSTAPTGTVSYEQYFGPGTRLTVT.

The V and J genes are TRBV30 and TRBJ2-5; D may be TRBD2 (6 bases). The length of the CDR3 is 13 residues. Germline lookup yields CDR1 GTSNPN and CDR2 SVGIG (reference sequence). Trimming cost V 4 bases and J 0 bases, with 9 bases left between them. CDR3 nucleotide sequence: TGTGCCTGGAACGGGGACTACCAAGAGACCCAGTACTTC. Its translation: CAWNGDYQETQYF.

The DNA for the CDR3 is TGTGCCAGCAGCTCAAAGCGGGGGGGTAGCTCCTACAATGAGCAGTTCTTC. Amino acid sequence: CASSSKRGGSSYNEQFF. The chain carries TRBV7-9 and TRBJ2-1, with 10 bases aligning to TRBD2. The V and J ends lost 4 bases and 0 bases, in that order; junction bases with no gene match: 6. Germline V CDR1 and CDR2: SEHNR, FQNEAQ (reference sequence). The CDR3 has 17 amino acids.

The rearrangement links TRBV7-9 to TRBJ2-7; 14 bases map to TRBD2. The V gene's germline CDR1 is SEHNR and CDR2 FQNEAQ (reference sequence). The length of the CDR3 is 15 residues. V trimming: 5 bases; J trimming: 5 bases; junction bases outside the gene matches: 5. CDR3 DNA sequence: TGTGCCAGCAGCCCGACTAGCGGGAGGGGCCACGAGCAGTACTTC. It specifies CASSPTSGRGHEQYF.

The V gene is TRBV6-4, the J gene TRBJ2-1, with 8 bases identical to TRBD2. The CDR3 runs 16 residues. J gave up 1 base and V 4 bases, and 6 bases lay outside the gene matches. CDR1 is MRHNA, CDR2 SNTAGT, per germline. DNA of the CDR3: TGTGCCAGCAGTGTTCTAGCGGGCCATTCCTACAATGAGCAGTTCTTC. This translates into CASSVLAGHSYNEQFF.

The chain has TRBV21-1 and TRBJ2-7; TRBD1 was called by the table and not checked on the DNA. TRBV21-1 is shown as a pseudogene. The CDR3 contains 13 residues. CDR3 in DNA: TGTGCCTATCTCCGGGACAGGGGGGACGAGCAGTACTTC. Protein product: CAYLRDRGDEQYF.

V is TRBV19 and J is TRBJ1-5; 8 bases match TRBD1. Trimming removed 3 bases from V and 9 bases from J; junction bases left unmatched: 7. In germline, CDR1 is LNHDA, CDR2 SQIVND (reference sequence). There are 14 residues in the CDR3. CDR3 in amino acids: CASSIGQGGRPQHF. In nucleotides, the CDR3 is TGTGCCAGTAGTATCGGACAGGGCGGGAGGCCCCAGCATTTT.

The V gene is TRBV7-3, the J gene TRBJ1-3, with D possibly TRBD1 on 5 matching bases. V gave up 2 bases and J gave up 0 bases, with 14 bases separating them. This CDR3 contains 17 residues. CDR1 is SGHTA and CDR2 is FQGTGA in the germline V gene. CDR3 DNA sequence: TGTGCCAGCAGCTTACAGTCAGGGCTGAGCTCTGGAAACACCATATATTTT. Residues: CASSLQSGLSSGNTIYF.

The chain couples TRBV11-2 to TRBJ1-6; no clear D. Trimming took 3 bases from V and 7 from J, leaving 7 bases between them. The V gene's germline CDR1 is SGHAT and CDR2 FQNNGV. CDR3 length: 13 residues. CDR3 bases: TGTGCCAGCAGCTTGCCAGTCAATTCACCCCTCCACTTT. Encoded protein: CASSLPVNSPLHF.

The chain employs TRBV19 and TRBJ1-2; D is possibly TRBD1 (6 bases). Germline-derived CDR1 and CDR2 are LNHDA and SQIVND (reference sequence). The CDR3 is made up of 14 amino acids. With 2 bases removed from V and 6 bases from J, the gap between germline ends came to 13 bases. The CDR3 DNA reads TGTGCCAGTAGTATATTTGAGACAGGCAATGGCTACACCTTC. Its protein product is CASSIFETGNGYTF.

The genes are TRBV19 and TRBJ1-2; a weak D match, TRBD1 (5 bases). The V end was cut by 3 bases, the J end by 4 bases, with 12 bases between. The CDR3 totals 14 residues. Per the germline V gene, CDR1 is LNHDA and CDR2 is SQIVND (reference sequence). CDR3 residues: CASSIVGGSYGYTF. The DNA for the CDR3 is TGTGCCAGTAGTATCGTCGGGGGGAGCTATGGCTACACCTTC.

The CDR3: CASSIREGQPQHF. The CDR3 coding sequence is TGTGCCAGTAGTATAAGAGAGGGACAGCCCCAGCATTTT. This rearrangement joins TRBV19 to TRBJ1-5, with no clear D. The V gene's germline CDR1 is LNHDA and CDR2 SQIVND (reference sequence). CDR3 length equals 13 residues. The ends were cut back, 2 bases at V and 7 bases at J, with 9 bases in the middle.

The V call is TRBV6-5, the J call TRBJ1-1; 9 bases fit TRBD1. The J segment lost 6 bases and the V segment lost 5 bases, leaving 4 bases of the junction unmatched. Germline V lookup: CDR1 MNHEY, CDR2 SVGAGI. The length of the CDR3 is 13 residues. The CDR3 region has the DNA TGTGCCAGCAGTGCCGGGGACAGGGCTGAAGCTTTCTTT. This encodes CASSAGDRAEAFF.

CDR3 nucleotides: TGCGCCAGCAGCTTGGCGGGGACAGGGGCCACTGAAGCTTTCTTT. This translates into CASSLAGTGATEAFF. The rearrangement links TRBV5-1 to TRBJ1-1, with 10 positions matching TRBD1. Looked up from germline, CDR1 is SGHRS and CDR2 is YFSETQ. The CDR3 covers 15 residues. Unmatched junction bases numbered 3, after V lost 0 bases and J lost 4 bases.

This rearrangement joins TRBV5-8 to TRBJ2-4; D might be TRBD2 (7 bases). With 3 bases removed from V and 2 bases from J, the gap between germline ends came to 18 bases. Per germline, CDR1 SGHTS and CDR2 YDEGEE. This CDR3 spans 17 amino acids. The CDR3 is CASSWRRGARSKNIQYF. CDR3 sequence (DNA): TGTGCCAGCAGCTGGCGCCGGGGGGCGCGATCCAAAAACATTCAGTACTTC.

CDR3 protein: CASSFRLELNTGELFF. The CDR3 DNA is TGTGCCAGCAGCTTCAGACTGGAACTGAACACCGGGGAGCTGTTTTTT. The J gene is TRBJ2-2, the V gene TRBV5-5; D call uncertain. V shed 2 bases and J shed 1 base, with 12 bases lying between them. The germline CDR1 and CDR2 sequences are SGHKS and YYEKEE (reference sequence). This CDR3 has 16 residues.

This chain joins TRBV5-1 and TRBJ2-3; TRBD1 matches at 9 bases. The germline V gene encodes CDR1 SGHRS and CDR2 YFSETQ. The CDR3 loop spans 15 amino acids. Trimming took 4 bases from V and 5 from J; bases not matched to a gene: 8. CDR3 amino acids: CASSLVGTGKDTQYF. DNA for the CDR3: TGCGCCAGCAGCCTCGTCGGGACAGGGAAAGATACGCAGTATTTT.

The CDR3 spells CASSFDGAYAYEQYF. Written as DNA, the CDR3 is TGTGCCAGCAGTTTTGACGGAGCTTATGCTTACGAGCAGTACTTC. The V and J genes are TRBV27 and TRBJ2-7; D gene ambiguous. V dropped 3 bases and J dropped 4 bases, with 16 bases sitting between them. The CDR3 has 15 residues. The V gene's germline CDR1 is MNHEY and CDR2 SMNVEV (reference sequence).

This clone was observed a handful of times. The chain is built from TRBV5-1 and TRBJ2-2; D is ambiguous. V lost 0 bases and J 6 bases, leaving 12 bases between the germline ends. The CDR3 is 15 residues long. Germline CDR1 reads SGHRS; CDR2 reads YFSETQ. Written as DNA, the CDR3 is TGCGCCAGCAGCTTGGTGGCAGTCGGGTCCGGGGAGCTGTTTTTT. Translation: CASSLVAVGSGELFF. Filled out from reference TRBV5-1 and TRBJ2-2, the complete variable domain reads KAGVTQTPRYLIKTRGQQVTLSCSPISGHRSVSWYQQTPGQGLQFLFEYFSETQRNKGNFPGRFSGRQFSNSRSEMNVSTLELGDSALYLCASSLVAVGSGELFFGEGSRLTVL.

The chain carries TRBV19 and TRBJ2-7; D gene unclear. Trimming shortened V by 10 bases and J by 4 bases, and 11 bases separated the two germline ends. Per germline, CDR1 LNHDA and CDR2 SQIVND (reference sequence). The CDR3 consists of 11 residues. CDR3 region: CATVAGYEQYF. The CDR3 nucleotides are TGTGCCACCGTAGCCGGTTACGAGCAGTACTTC.

V gene TRBV10-1 combines with J gene TRBJ2-3; D unclear. The CDR3 covers 14 residues. Trimming cost V 2 bases and J 4 bases, with 10 bases left between them. Germline V gene sequence: CDR1 WNHNN, CDR2 SYGVQD (reference sequence). CDR3 nucleotide sequence: TGCGCCAGCAGTGAGGCCCTAACTCCAGATACGCAGTATTTT. Translation gives CASSEALTPDTQYF.

The chain joins TRBV19 to TRBJ2-7, with D uncertain. The germline CDR1 and CDR2 sequences are LNHDA and SQIVND (reference sequence). The CDR3 runs 13 residues. V was pared by 3 bases and J by 2 bases, with 8 bases between. The CDR3 nucleotides read TGTGCCAGTAGTATCCGTGCGACCTACGAGCAGTACTTC. It is translated as CASSIRATYEQYF.

The genes are TRBV5-1 and TRBJ2-7; 11 bases match TRBD2. This CDR3 is 15 amino acids long. Trimming at V came to 1 base and at J to 1 base, leaving 1 base not matched to a gene. Looked up from germline, CDR1 is SGHRS and CDR2 is YFSETQ. This chain's CDR3 is CASSLTSGSSYEQYF. DNA for the CDR3: TGCGCCAGCAGCTTGACTAGCGGGAGTTCCTACGAGCAGTACTTC.

The chain has TRBV6-1 and TRBJ1-1; D not certain. Germline values: CDR1 MNHNS, CDR2 SASEGT. The V end was cut by 0 bases, the J end by 10 bases, with 9 bases between. The CDR3 has 12 amino acids. CDR3 nucleotides: TGTGCCAGCAGTGAAGCGCGAGGGAGAGCTTTCTTT. It encodes CASSEARGRAFF.

The CDR3 protein is CASSQAGGLYSPLHF. For the CDR3, the DNA is TGCGCCAGCAGCCAAGCAGGGGGCCTGTATTCACCCCTCCACTTT. V gene TRBV4-1 combines with J gene TRBJ1-6, with 8 bases fitting TRBD1. V was clipped by 1 base and J by 8 bases; unmatched bases: 4. Germline V CDR1 and CDR2: MGHRA, YSYEKL. The CDR3 length is 15 residues.

The chain couples TRBV4-1 to TRBJ2-7, with D possibly being TRBD1 (5 bases). Trimming took 1 base from V and 4 from J, leaving 14 bases between them. The CDR3 covers 15 residues. CDR1 and CDR2 from the germline V gene are MGHRA and YSYEKL. CDR3 residues: CASSQVFRDIYEQYF. The CDR3 bases are TGCGCCAGCAGCCAAGTATTCAGGGATATTTACGAGCAGTACTTC.